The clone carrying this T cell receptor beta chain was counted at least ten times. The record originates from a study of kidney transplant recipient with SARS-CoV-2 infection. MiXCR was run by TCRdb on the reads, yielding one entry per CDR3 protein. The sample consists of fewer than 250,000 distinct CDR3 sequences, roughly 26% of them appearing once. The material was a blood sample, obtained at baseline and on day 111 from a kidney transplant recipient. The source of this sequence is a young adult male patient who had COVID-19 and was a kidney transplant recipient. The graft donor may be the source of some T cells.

The CDR3: CASSLRCTSRKTYGYTF. The CDR3 region has the DNA TGCGCCAGCAGTTTACGCTGCACTTCTAGAAAGACCTATGGCTACACCTTC. The chain uses TRBV10-2 and TRBJ1-2; D remains unclear. The CDR3 loop spans 17 amino acids. Germline CDR1 and CDR2: WSHSY and SAAADI. Trimming left V 5 bases short and J 4 bases short, with 23 bases between.